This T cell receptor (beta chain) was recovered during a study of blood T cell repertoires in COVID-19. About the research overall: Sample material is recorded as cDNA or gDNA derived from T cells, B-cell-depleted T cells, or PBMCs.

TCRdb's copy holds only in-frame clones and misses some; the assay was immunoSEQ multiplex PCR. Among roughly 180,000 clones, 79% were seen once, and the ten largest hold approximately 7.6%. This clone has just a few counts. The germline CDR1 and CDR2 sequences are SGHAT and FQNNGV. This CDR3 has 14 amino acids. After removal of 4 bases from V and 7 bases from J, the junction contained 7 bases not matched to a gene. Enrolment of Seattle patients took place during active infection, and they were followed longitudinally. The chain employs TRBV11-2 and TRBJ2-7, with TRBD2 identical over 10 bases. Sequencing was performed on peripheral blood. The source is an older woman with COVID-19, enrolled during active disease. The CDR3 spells CASSSPASGGEQYF. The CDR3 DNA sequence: TGTGCCAGCAGCTCACCGGCTAGCGGGGGTGAGCAGTACTTC.